The clone carrying this T cell receptor (beta chain) was observed many times. Its antigen is unknown. This sample stems from a study of blood T cells in healthy people across ages. Study-wide points: Diversity of TCR beta per million T cells declined in a roughly linear way with age.

It was with a sample-barcoded 5' primer and a J-beta primer mix that a second PCR of about 6 to 11 cycles was run. From each sample, at least 2.5 million paired-end reads containing CDR3 were obtained. TCRdb re-derived calls from the 5' RACE reads in MiXCR, one entry per CDR3 protein. Among 1.5 million to 2 million distinct CDR3 sequences listed, around 50% were seen once. V dropped 1 base and J dropped 0 bases, with 5 bases sitting between them. Germline loops: CDR1 SGHTA, CDR2 FQGNSA. The length of the CDR3 is 14 residues. This TCR came from a woman aged 35 to 49 in good health. The genes are TRBV7-2 and TRBJ2-3, with unresolved D. The material sequenced was blood. This chain's CDR3 is CASSLDTSTDTQYF. In DNA form, the CDR3 reads TGTGCCAGCAGCTTAGACACTAGCACAGATACGCAGTATTTT.